These 15 T cell receptor beta chains were all obtained from the same sample, sequenced in a study of T cell responses to AZD1222 COVID-19 vaccine. Measured with immunoSEQ multiplex PCR; TCRdb has only the in-frame clones, and not every one. The repertoire has 75,000 to 100,000 clones, around 89% of them found once; the top ten carry around 7%. Sequencing was performed on peripheral blood, taken on day 0 of AZD1222 vaccination. These receptors originate from an adult in good health.

This rearrangement joins TRBV27 to TRBJ2-2, with D possibly matching TRBD1 (6 bases). Germline V CDR1 and CDR2: MNHEY, SMNVEV (reference sequence). V lost 9 bases, J lost 0 bases, and 11 bases lay in between. The CDR3 has 14 amino acids. CDR3 amino acids: CASMTGPNTGELFF. The CDR3 DNA reads TGTGCCAGTATGACAGGACCGAACACCGGGGAGCTGTTTTTT.

The rearrangement uses TRBV5-1 and TRBJ2-2; a weak D match, TRBD1 (5 bases). There are 15 residues in the CDR3. In germline, CDR1 is SGHRS, CDR2 YFSETQ. Trimming took 0 bases from V and 6 from J, leaving 12 bases between them. The chain's CDR3 is CASSLVSDSAGELFF. Here the CDR3 DNA reads TGCGCCAGCAGCTTGGTTTCAGACAGCGCCGGGGAGCTGTTTTTT.

This rearrangement joins TRBV10-3 to TRBJ2-1, with D unresolved. CDR3 size: 12 residues. Deletions cut 8 bases from V and 2 bases from J, with 7 bases between. Germline values: CDR1 ENHRY, CDR2 SYGVKD. The CDR3: CAIEDPYNEQFF. The CDR3 DNA reads as TGTGCCATCGAGGACCCCTACAATGAGCAGTTCTTC.

The rearrangement joins TRBV5-4 to TRBJ2-5, with a tentative D call TRBD2 (7 bases). With 9 bases removed from V and 5 bases from J, the gap between germline ends came to 20 bases. The CDR3 is made up of 14 amino acids. Germline values: CDR1 SGHNT, CDR2 YYREEE (reference sequence). CDR3 region: CATTASGGGETQYF. CDR3 coding DNA: TGTGCCACCACAGCCTCGGGGGGCGGGGAGACCCAGTACTTC.

The chain recombines TRBV24-1 with TRBJ2-2; the D is unclear. CDR3 length: 15 residues. Germline V gene lookup returns CDR1 KGHDR and CDR2 SFDVKD. The V gene lost 4 bases and the J gene lost 3 bases, with 11 bases spanning the gap. CDR3 region: CATSEAHRDTGELFF. For the CDR3, the DNA is TGTGCCACCAGTGAAGCGCACAGAGACACCGGGGAGCTGTTTTTT.

This clone was seen only once. The rearrangement uses TRBV5-1 and TRBJ1-1; no firm D call. In germline, CDR1 is SGHRS, CDR2 YFSETQ. Trimming cost V 4 bases and J 4 bases, with 17 bases left between them. The CDR3 is 15 amino acids. The CDR3 DNA reads as TGCGCCAGCAGCAGCTCTCGGTCAAGTGGCACTGAAGCTTTCTTT. This encodes CASSSSRSSGTEAFF.

The V call is TRBV7-2, the J call TRBJ1-2, with D unclear. CDR3 size: 16 residues. CDR1 and CDR2 from the germline V gene are SGHTA and FQGNSA. The germline V and J ends were trimmed by 2 bases and 0 bases, with 13 bases remaining between them. The CDR3 loop is CASSLHAGRANYGYTF. As DNA, the CDR3 is TGTGCCAGCAGCTTACATGCAGGCCGAGCTAACTATGGCTACACCTTC.

This chain uses TRBV7-8 with TRBJ2-3; D is ambiguous. This CDR3 has 12 amino acids. CDR1 and CDR2 (germline): SGHVS, FQNEAQ. The ends were cut back, 4 bases at V and 2 bases at J, with 4 bases in the middle. In nucleotides, the CDR3 is TGTGCCAGCAGCTCGATCACAGATACGCAGTATTTT. Encoded protein: CASSSITDTQYF.

The rearrangement joins TRBV3-1 (or the pseudogene TRBV3-2) to TRBJ1-5, with D possibly being TRBD1 (5 bases). This CDR3 region has 15 residues. The germline CDR1 and CDR2 sequences are LGHDT and YNNKEL (reference sequence). V was shortened by 0 bases and J by 4 bases, with 10 bases between the two germline ends. CDR3 in DNA: TGTGCCAGCAGCCAAGATCTGGGGGGGAATCAGCCCCAGCATTTT. The encoded protein is CASSQDLGGNQPQHF.

This clone has only a few counts. The chain uses TRBV3-1 (or the pseudogene TRBV3-2) and TRBJ1-5; perhaps TRBD1 as D (6 bases). Trimming removed 4 bases at V and 0 bases at J, with 7 bases between. This CDR3 is built from 14 residues. Germline assignment: CDR1 LGHDT and CDR2 YNNKEL (reference sequence). The CDR3 bases are TGTGCCAGCAGCCCCAGGGGTAGCAATCAGCCCCAGCATTTT. Amino acid sequence: CASSPRGSNQPQHF.

This clone was found once. The chain links TRBV10-3 to TRBJ2-1; no clear D. The CDR3 contains 15 residues. Germline CDR1 reads ENHRY; CDR2 reads SYGVKD. The ends were cut back, 0 bases at V and 2 bases at J, with 8 bases in the middle. In DNA form, the CDR3 reads TGTGCCATCAGTGAGTCTGGAGACGCCTACAATGAGCAGTTCTTC. Translation: CAISESGDAYNEQFF.

J is TRBJ1-1 and V is TRBV28; D ambiguous. The CDR3 loop spans 15 amino acids. Looked up from germline, CDR1 is MDHEN and CDR2 is SYDVKM. With 7 bases removed from V and 0 bases from J, the gap between germline ends came to 15 bases. In nucleotides, the CDR3 is TGTGCCAGCACCCTAGGTGGTATAATGAACACTGAAGCTTTCTTT. Translating gives CASTLGGIMNTEAFF.

The rearrangement uses TRBV28 and TRBJ1-6; 8 nucleotides align to TRBD1. The germline V gene encodes CDR1 MDHEN and CDR2 SYDVKM. CDR3 length: 15 residues. V was pared by 5 bases and J by 9 bases, with 9 bases of the junction left unmatched. This CDR3 reads CASSPPTGTGSPLHF. CDR3 nucleotides: TGTGCCAGCAGTCCCCCGACAGGGACAGGTTCACCCCTCCACTTT. The whole variable domain, remainder taken from reference TRBV28 and TRBJ1-6, is DVKVTQSSRYLVKRTGEKVFLECVQDMDHENMFWYRQDPGLGLRLIYFSYDVKMKEKGDIPEGYSVSREKKERFSLILESASTNQTSMYLCASSPPTGTGSPLHFGNGTRLTVT.

V is TRBV6-4 and J is TRBJ2-1, with 7 bases identical to TRBD2. The germline gives CDR1 MRHNA, CDR2 SNTAGT. The CDR3 extends over 19 amino acids. The V gene end was trimmed by 9 bases and the J gene end by 0 bases; junction bases not matched to a gene: 20. The CDR3 reads CASPRDYKGRTSSYNEQFF. For the CDR3, the DNA is TGTGCCAGTCCCAGGGACTATAAGGGTAGGACCAGCTCCTACAATGAGCAGTTCTTC.

The chain has TRBV5-1 and TRBJ2-3; D uncertain. This CDR3 contains 14 residues. V was clipped by 1 base and J by 3 bases, with 9 bases between them. The germline gives CDR1 SGHRS, CDR2 YFSETQ. CDR3 region: CASSLFPPTDTQYF. In nucleotides, the CDR3 is TGCGCCAGCAGCTTGTTCCCACCAACAGATACGCAGTATTTT.